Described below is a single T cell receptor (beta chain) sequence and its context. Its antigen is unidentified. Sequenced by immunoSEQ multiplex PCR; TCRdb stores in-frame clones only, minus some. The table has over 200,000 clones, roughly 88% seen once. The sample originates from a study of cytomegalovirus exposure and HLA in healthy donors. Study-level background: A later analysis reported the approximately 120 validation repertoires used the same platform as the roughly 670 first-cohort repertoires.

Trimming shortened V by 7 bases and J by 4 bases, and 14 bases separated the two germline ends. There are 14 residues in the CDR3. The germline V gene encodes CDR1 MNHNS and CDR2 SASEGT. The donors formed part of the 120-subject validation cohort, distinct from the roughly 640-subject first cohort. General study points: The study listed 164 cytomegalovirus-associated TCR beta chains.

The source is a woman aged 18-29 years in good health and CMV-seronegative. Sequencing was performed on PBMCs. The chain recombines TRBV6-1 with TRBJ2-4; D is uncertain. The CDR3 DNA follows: TGTGCCAGCAATATTAATGGGCATAAAAACATTCAGTACTTC. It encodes CASNINGHKNIQYF.